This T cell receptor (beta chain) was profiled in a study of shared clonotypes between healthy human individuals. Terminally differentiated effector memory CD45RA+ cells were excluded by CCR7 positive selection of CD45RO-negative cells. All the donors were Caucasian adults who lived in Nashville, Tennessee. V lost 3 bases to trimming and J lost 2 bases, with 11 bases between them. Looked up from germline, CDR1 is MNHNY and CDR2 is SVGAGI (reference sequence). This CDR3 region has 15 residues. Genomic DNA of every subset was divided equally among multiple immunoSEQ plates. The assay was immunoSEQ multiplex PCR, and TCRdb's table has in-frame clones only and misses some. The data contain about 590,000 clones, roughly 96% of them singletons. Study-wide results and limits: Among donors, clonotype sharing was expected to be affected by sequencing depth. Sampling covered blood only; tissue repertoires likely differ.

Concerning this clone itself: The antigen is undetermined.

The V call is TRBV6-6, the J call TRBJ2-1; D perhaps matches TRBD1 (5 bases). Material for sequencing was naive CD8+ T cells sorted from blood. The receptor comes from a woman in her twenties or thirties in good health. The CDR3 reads CASSYYVTAYNEQFF. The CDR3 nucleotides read TGTGCCAGCAGTTATTATGTGACAGCCTACAATGAGCAGTTCTTC.